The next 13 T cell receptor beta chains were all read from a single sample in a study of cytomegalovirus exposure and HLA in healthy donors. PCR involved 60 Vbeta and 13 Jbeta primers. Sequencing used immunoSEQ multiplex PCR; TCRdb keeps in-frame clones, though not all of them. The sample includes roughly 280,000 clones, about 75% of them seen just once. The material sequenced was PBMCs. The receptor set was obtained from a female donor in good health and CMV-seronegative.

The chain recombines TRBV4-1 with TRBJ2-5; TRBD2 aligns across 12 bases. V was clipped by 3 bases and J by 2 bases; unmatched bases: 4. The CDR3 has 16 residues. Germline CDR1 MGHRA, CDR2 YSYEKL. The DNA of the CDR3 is TGCGCCAGCAGCCACGGGACTAGCGGGCTTCAAGAGACCCAGTACTTC. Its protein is CASSHGTSGLQETQYF.

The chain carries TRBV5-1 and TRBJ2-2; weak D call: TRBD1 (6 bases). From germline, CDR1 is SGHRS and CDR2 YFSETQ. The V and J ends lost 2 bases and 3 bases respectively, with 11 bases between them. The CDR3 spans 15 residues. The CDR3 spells CASSFTTGYTGELFF. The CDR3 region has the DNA TGCGCCAGCAGCTTTACTACAGGGTACACCGGGGAGCTGTTTTTT.

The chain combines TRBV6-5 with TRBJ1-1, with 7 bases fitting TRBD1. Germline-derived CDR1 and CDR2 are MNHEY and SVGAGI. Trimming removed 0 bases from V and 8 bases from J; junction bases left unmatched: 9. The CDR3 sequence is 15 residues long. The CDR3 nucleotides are TGTGCCAGCAGTTACTCGAAAGGTGGGACAGTAGAAGCTTTCTTT. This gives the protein CASSYSKGGTVEAFF.

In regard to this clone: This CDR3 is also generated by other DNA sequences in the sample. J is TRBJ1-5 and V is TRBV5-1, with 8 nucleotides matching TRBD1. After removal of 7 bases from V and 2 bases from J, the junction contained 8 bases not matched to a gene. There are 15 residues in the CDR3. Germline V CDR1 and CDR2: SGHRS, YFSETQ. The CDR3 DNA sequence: TGCGCCAGCTCCCTTGACAGGGGAGGCAATCAGCCCCAGCATTTT. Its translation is CASSLDRGGNQPQHF.

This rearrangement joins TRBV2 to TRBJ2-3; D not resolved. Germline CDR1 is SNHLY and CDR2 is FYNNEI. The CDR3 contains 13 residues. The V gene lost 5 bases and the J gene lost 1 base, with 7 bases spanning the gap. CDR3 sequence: CASSFLGTDTQYF. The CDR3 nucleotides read TGTGCCAGCAGTTTCCTCGGCACAGATACGCAGTATTTT.

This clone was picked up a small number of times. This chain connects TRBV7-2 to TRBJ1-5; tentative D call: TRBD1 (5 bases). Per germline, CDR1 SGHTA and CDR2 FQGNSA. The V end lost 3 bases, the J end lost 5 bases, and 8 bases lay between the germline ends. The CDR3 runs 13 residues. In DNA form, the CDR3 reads TGTGCCAGCAGCTTGGGGGGGGATCAGCCCCAGCATTTT. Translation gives CASSLGGDQPQHF.

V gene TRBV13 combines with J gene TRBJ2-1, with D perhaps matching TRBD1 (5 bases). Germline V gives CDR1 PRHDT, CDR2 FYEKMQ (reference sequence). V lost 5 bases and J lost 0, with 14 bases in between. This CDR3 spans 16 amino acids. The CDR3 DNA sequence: TGTGCCAGCAGCCAAGGGGCCAGCCCCTCCTACAATGAGCAGTTCTTC. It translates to CASSQGASPSYNEQFF.

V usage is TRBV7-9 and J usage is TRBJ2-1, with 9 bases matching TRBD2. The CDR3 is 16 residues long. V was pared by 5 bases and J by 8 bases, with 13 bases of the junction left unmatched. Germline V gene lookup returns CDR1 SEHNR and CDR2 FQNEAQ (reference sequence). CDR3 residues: CASSTPELAGSDEQFF. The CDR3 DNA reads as TGTGCCAGCAGCACCCCGGAGCTAGCGGGAAGTGATGAGCAGTTCTTC.

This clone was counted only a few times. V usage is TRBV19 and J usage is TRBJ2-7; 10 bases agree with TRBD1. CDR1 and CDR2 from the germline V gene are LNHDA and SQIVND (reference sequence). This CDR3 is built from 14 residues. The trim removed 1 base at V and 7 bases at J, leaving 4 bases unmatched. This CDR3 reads CASSIADRGLEQYF. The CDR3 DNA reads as TGTGCCAGTAGTATAGCCGACAGGGGGCTGGAGCAGTACTTC.

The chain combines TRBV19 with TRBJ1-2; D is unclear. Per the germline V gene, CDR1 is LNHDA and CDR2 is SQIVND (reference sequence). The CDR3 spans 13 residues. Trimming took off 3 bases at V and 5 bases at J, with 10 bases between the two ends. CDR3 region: CASSIRDGYGYTF. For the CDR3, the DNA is TGTGCCAGTAGTATCCGGGATGGATATGGCTACACCTTC.

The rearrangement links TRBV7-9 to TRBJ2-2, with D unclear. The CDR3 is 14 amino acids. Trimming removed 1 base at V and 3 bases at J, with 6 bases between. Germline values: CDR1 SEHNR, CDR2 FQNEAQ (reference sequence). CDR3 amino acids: CASSLGPYTGELFF. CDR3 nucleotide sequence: TGTGCCAGCAGCTTAGGGCCTTACACCGGGGAGCTGTTTTTT.

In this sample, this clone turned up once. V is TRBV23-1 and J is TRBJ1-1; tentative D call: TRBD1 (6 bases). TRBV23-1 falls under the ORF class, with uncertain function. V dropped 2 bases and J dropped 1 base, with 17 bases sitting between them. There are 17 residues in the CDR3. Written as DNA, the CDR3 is TGCGCCAGCAGTCAAAGGTGTTATGGGACACAGAACACTGAAGCTTTCTTT. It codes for CASSQRCYGTQNTEAFF.

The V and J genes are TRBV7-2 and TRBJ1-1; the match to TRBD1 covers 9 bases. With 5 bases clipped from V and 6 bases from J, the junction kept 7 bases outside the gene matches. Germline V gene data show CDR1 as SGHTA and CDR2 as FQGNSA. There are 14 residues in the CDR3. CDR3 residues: CASSAGTGRAEAFF. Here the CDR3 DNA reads TGTGCCAGCAGCGCGGGGACAGGGAGGGCTGAAGCTTTCTTT.